A selection of T cell receptor beta chains follows, all from one sample in a study of T-cell memory formation after mild COVID-19. TCRdb passed the 5' RACE reads through MiXCR, listing each CDR3 protein once. The table includes about 540,000 distinct CDR3 sequences, 20% detected once. Sequenced input: PBMCs or a T cell subset sorted from them (not recorded which). The receptors here all came from an adult woman who had mild COVID-19 (a few samples of this study predate the infection). Cell type and time point are not known. The CDR3 runs from the conserved cysteine through the conserved F or W. The D gene is left open where the match is weak. Only part of the rows carry a size: once, few, many, or a class if the clone is expanded.

D gene,J gene,V gene,clone size,CDR3 DNA,CDR3 protein
NA,TRBJ2-3,TRBV7-3,few,TGTGCCAGCAGCCCCATGGCGCACGGAGATACGCAGTATTTT,CASSPMAHGDTQYF
NA,TRBJ2-2,TRBV5-6,NA,TGTGCCAGCCTGAGCGGAGCCGGGGAGCTGTTTTTT,CASLSGAGELFF
NA,TRBJ2-5,TRBV5-1,NA,TGCGCCAGCAGCTTGGATCCCGAAGAGACCCAGTACTTC,CASSLDPEETQYF
NA,TRBJ2-3,TRBV2,few,TGTGCCAGCAGTGATAGGTCGGGGGGCCGCACAGATACGCAGTATTTT,CASSDRSGGRTDTQYF
NA,TRBJ1-2,TRBV12-3/TRBV12-4,NA,TGTGCCAGCACCGAGCGAGGGGGAGCTAACTATGGCTACACCTTC,CASTERGGANYGYTF
NA,TRBJ2-7,TRBV5-5,NA,TGTGCCAGCACCGGCCGCTTAGCGTACACCTACGAGCAGTACTTC,CASTGRLAYTYEQYF
TRBD1,TRBJ2-3,TRBV11-1,NA,TGTGCCAGCAGCCCCCGGGACAGAAGCACAGATACGCAGTATTTT,CASSPRDRSTDTQYF
TRBD2,TRBJ2-7,TRBV27,NA,TGTGCCAGCAGCACCATTCCCGGCGGGAGAGGTTACGAGCAGTACTTC,CASSTIPGGRGYEQYF
NA,TRBJ2-3,TRBV3-1,NA,TGTGCCAGCAGCCGCTCTAGGGGAAGCACAGATACGCAGTATTTT,CASSRSRGSTDTQYF
NA,TRBJ1-1,TRBV11-2,NA,TGTGCCAGCAGCTTAGCCGCGGGAGGGGCCACTGAAGCTTTCTTT,CASSLAAGGATEAFF
NA,TRBJ2-3,TRBV7-9,many,TGTGCCAGCAGCGTACAGCCTATAAGCACAGATACGCAGTATTTT,CASSVQPISTDTQYF
NA,TRBJ2-6,TRBV7-9,NA,TGTGCCAGCAGCCCTTCGGTCTCCCTGACTTTC,CASSPSVSLTF
TRBD2,TRBJ2-7,TRBV7-2,few,TGTGCCAGCGCCATCGGACTAGCGGGGGCCATATCCTACGAGCAGTACTTC,CASAIGLAGAISYEQYF
NA,TRBJ1-6,TRBV29-1,NA,TGCAGCGTCCGACTGCAGGGGAATTCACCCCTCCACTTT,CSVRLQGNSPLHF
TRBD1,TRBJ1-1,TRBV6-5,NA,TGTGCCACCAAGGAGGACAGGGGCGCTGAAGCTTTCTTT,CATKEDRGAEAFF
NA,TRBJ1-2,TRBV29-1,NA,TGCAGCGCCGTCGGGGGTGTGAGGGGCTACACCTTC,CSAVGGVRGYTF
NA,TRBJ2-3,TRBV15,few,TGTGCCACCAGCAACCCCCCCATTCTAGAGCGCACAGATACGCAGTATTTT,CATSNPPILERTDTQYF
TRBD2,TRBJ2-1,TRBV11-3,few,TGTGCCAGCAGGGGCCTAGCGGGCGACGTCTACAATGAGCAGTTCTTC,CASRGLAGDVYNEQFF
NA,TRBJ2-1,TRBV29-1,few,TGCAGCACCTCTCGGGACAATGAGCAGTTCTTC,CSTSRDNEQFF
NA,TRBJ2-3,TRBV5-1,NA,TGCGCCAGCACTCCTTTAGCCACAGATACGCAGTATTTT,CASTPLATDTQYF
TRBD2,TRBJ2-1,TRBV5-1,few,TGCGCCAGCAGCCAGAAGCGGGGGAGCTCCTACAATGAGCAGTTCTTC,CASSQKRGSSYNEQFF
NA,TRBJ1-1,TRBV12-3/TRBV12-4,few,TGTGCCAGCAGTTTAAGTATGTGGACTGAAGCTTTCTTT,CASSLSMWTEAFF